These 14 T cell receptor beta chains were sequenced from one sample in a study of the immune and genomic landscape of osteosarcoma. Osteosarcoma specimens were post-treatment primary, local recurrence and metastasis tumors from poor-prognosis patients. Repertoires were generated with immunoSEQ multiplex PCR, while TCRdb's copy carries only in-frame clones and drops some. The data hold more than 8,000 clones, with 60% to 75% observed a single time. The sample was osteosarcoma tumor tissue from the lung. The receptor set was obtained from a human donor with osteosarcoma.

The chain combines TRBV18 with TRBJ2-1; 10 bases fit TRBD2. The CDR3 covers 15 residues. V lost 6 bases, J lost 7 bases, and 9 bases stayed unmatched. From germline, CDR1 is KGHSH and CDR2 LQKENI. CDR3 sequence reads: CASSLEREGLNEQFF. CDR3 nucleotides: TGTGCCAGCTCCCTTGAGCGGGAGGGCCTGAATGAGCAGTTCTTC. The variable domain in full, with the rest retrieved from reference TRBV18 and TRBJ2-1, is NAGVMQNPRHLVRRRGQEARLRCSPMKGHSHVYWYRQLPEEGLKFMVYLQKENIIDESGMPKERFSAEFPKEGPSILRIQQVVRGDSAAYFCASSLEREGLNEQFFGPGTRLTVL.

This sequence joins TRBV6-5 and TRBJ1-1; TRBD1 is a possible D gene (5 bases). The CDR3 sequence is 13 residues long. The germline V and J ends were trimmed by 2 bases and 5 bases, with 9 bases remaining between them. Germline-derived CDR1 and CDR2 are MNHEY and SVGAGI. CDR3 region: CASSYTGGTEAFF. CDR3 sequence (DNA): TGTGCCAGCAGTTACACGGGGGGAACTGAAGCTTTCTTT.

This chain uses TRBV5-1 with TRBJ2-4; 8 bases agree with TRBD2. The CDR3 is 15 amino acids. J lost 9 bases, V lost 2 bases, and 10 bases had no gene match. Germline loops: CDR1 SGHRS, CDR2 YFSETQ. The CDR3 nucleotides are TGCGCCAGCAGCTTAGAAGGAGGACGGGAGGGCATTCAGTACTTC. It is translated as CASSLEGGREGIQYF.

The rearrangement joins TRBV2 to TRBJ2-7, with D perhaps matching TRBD2 (5 bases). The ends were cut back, 8 bases at V and 2 bases at J, with 7 bases in the middle. The V gene's germline CDR1 is SNHLY and CDR2 FYNNEI. CDR3 length: 11 residues. The CDR3 nucleotides are TGTGCCAGCGGAGCGGCCTACGAGCAGTACTTC. The encoded protein is CASGAAYEQYF.

The chain links TRBV6-6 to TRBJ2-3, with 10 bases matching TRBD1. The CDR3 contains 14 residues. Per the germline V gene, CDR1 is MNHNY and CDR2 is SVGAGI (reference sequence). V shed 7 bases, J shed 7 bases, and the junction held 8 bases outside the gene matches. In DNA, the CDR3 is TGTGCCAGCATTTGGGGACAGGGGTATAATACGCAGTATTTT. Translated, it gives CASIWGQGYNTQYF.

Turning to this clone: The same CDR3 also results from other DNA sequences found in this sample. J is TRBJ2-7 and V is TRBV7-9; unclear D gene. CDR3 length equals 12 residues. Trimming took off 3 bases at V and 0 bases at J, with 3 bases between the two ends. Germline CDR1 SEHNR, CDR2 FQNEAQ (reference sequence). The DNA of the CDR3 is TGTGCCAGCAGCTTGGGCTCCTACGAGCAGTACTTC. Translation gives CASSLGSYEQYF.

In this sample, this clone turned up a few times. The rearrangement joins TRBV6-5 to TRBJ1-2; 9 nucleotides match TRBD1. Germline V gene lookup returns CDR1 MNHEY and CDR2 SVGAGI. V shed 6 bases and J 2 bases; nucleotides not matched to a gene: 4. The length of the CDR3 is 14 residues. CDR3 protein: CASRRDRANYGYTF. The CDR3 DNA reads as TGTGCCAGCAGAAGGGACAGGGCCAACTATGGCTACACCTTC.

The chain recombines TRBV5-4 with TRBJ1-3; a possible D gene is TRBD1 (5 bases). Trimming removed 1 base from V and 0 bases from J, with 14 bases in between. Looked up from germline, CDR1 is SGHNT and CDR2 is YYREEE (reference sequence). This CDR3 is 17 amino acids long. The CDR3 protein is CASSLRSEGISGNTIYF. The CDR3 nucleotides are TGTGCCAGCAGCTTGAGATCTGAGGGGATCTCTGGAAACACCATATATTTT.

The genes are TRBV18 and TRBJ2-1; 7 nucleotides match TRBD1. Germline V CDR1 and CDR2: KGHSH, LQKENI. With 2 bases clipped from V and 2 bases from J, the junction kept 0 bases outside the gene matches. The CDR3 has 14 amino acids. CDR3 DNA sequence: TGTGCCAGCTCACCAGGGACAGCCTACAATGAGCAGTTCTTC. It translates to CASSPGTAYNEQFF.

The J gene is TRBJ2-3, the V gene TRBV9, with unresolved D. Germline V gene data show CDR1 as SGDLS and CDR2 as YYNGEE. V was pared by 0 bases and J by 2 bases, with 7 bases between. The CDR3 loop spans 14 amino acids. CDR3 residues: CASSVGAHTDTQYF. As DNA, the CDR3 is TGTGCCAGCAGCGTAGGGGCACACACAGATACGCAGTATTTT.

The V call is TRBV27, the J call TRBJ2-7; TRBD2 agrees at 11 bases. Losses at the gene ends were 6 bases for V and 9 bases for J; bases not matched to a gene: 22. Germline CDR1 and CDR2: MNHEY and SMNVEV (reference sequence). The CDR3 sequence is 18 residues long. This CDR3 is CASSPFPFSLAGGTVQYF. As DNA, the CDR3 is TGTGCCAGCAGCCCTTTCCCCTTTAGTCTAGCGGGAGGAACAGTGCAGTACTTC.

The rearrangement links TRBV7-6 to TRBJ2-3; D is unresolved. The CDR3 is made up of 16 amino acids. The germline V and J ends were trimmed by 0 bases and 9 bases, with 19 bases remaining between them. Germline V gene data show CDR1 as SGHVS and CDR2 as FNYEAQ. The CDR3 DNA reads TGTGCCAGCAGCTTAGCGATCAGTAATACGGGTGGGACGCAGTATTTT. Its translation: CASSLAISNTGGTQYF.

This clone showed up just a few times. This rearrangement joins TRBV28 to TRBJ1-2; 11 bases match TRBD1. This CDR3 is 15 amino acids long. The germline V gene encodes CDR1 MDHEN and CDR2 SYDVKM. Trimming removed 0 bases from V and 4 bases from J; junction bases left unmatched: 1. The CDR3 bases are TGTGCCAGCAGTTTATGGGGACAGGGGGTCTATGGCTACACCTTC. It yields the protein CASSLWGQGVYGYTF.

This clone came up a few times. The gene calls are TRBV2 and TRBJ1-6; no reliable D call. V lost 7 bases, J lost 6 bases, and 10 bases lay in between. The length of the CDR3 is 13 residues. Per the germline V gene, CDR1 is SNHLY and CDR2 is FYNNEI. CDR3 amino acids: CASKAQINSPLHF. In DNA form, the CDR3 reads TGTGCCAGCAAGGCACAGATTAATTCACCCCTCCACTTT.